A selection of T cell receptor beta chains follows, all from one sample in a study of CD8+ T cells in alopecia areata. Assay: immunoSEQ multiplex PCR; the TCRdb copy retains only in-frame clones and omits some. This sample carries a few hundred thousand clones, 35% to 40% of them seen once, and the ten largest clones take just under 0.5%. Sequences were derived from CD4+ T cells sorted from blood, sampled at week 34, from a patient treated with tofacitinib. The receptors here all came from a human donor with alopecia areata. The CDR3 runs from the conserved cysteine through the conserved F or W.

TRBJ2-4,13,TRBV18,CASSPDRRNIQYF
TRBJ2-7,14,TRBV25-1,CASSKFAGGYEQYF
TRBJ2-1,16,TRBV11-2,CASRSPWGRGRNEQFF
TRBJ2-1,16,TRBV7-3,CASSQQPLENGNEQFF
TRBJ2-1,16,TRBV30,CAWSSRTARSYNEQFF
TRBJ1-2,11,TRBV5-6,CASRANYGYTF
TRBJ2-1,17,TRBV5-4,CASSFDPTSGRSNEQFF
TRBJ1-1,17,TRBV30,CAWSPPPPQGRRSEAFF
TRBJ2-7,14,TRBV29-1,CSAGESVLSYEQYF
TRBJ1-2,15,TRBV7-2,CASSSWTGSGYGYTF
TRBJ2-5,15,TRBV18,CASSSDRVLQETQYF